The clone carrying this T cell receptor beta chain was detected only once. Its antigen is not known. This record comes from a study of cytomegalovirus exposure and HLA in healthy donors. Notes on the study in general: Per published accounts, TCR beta sequences correctly predicted the HLA-A and HLA-B alleles of most subjects. Reportedly, fewer N-insertions than the approximately 650-donor mean appeared in an Asian-associated ancestry cluster in a later analysis.

The CDR3 is made up of 13 amino acids. Germline V gene data show CDR1 as MNHNS and CDR2 as SASEGT. The V segment lost 6 bases and the J segment 7 bases; nucleotides outside the gene matches: 8. PCR was performed using 60 Vbeta and 13 Jbeta primers. Sequenced by immunoSEQ multiplex PCR; TCRdb stores in-frame clones only, minus some. The profile shows around 76,000 clones, 60% to 70% of them singletons. The chain is built from TRBV6-1 and TRBJ2-7, with 8 positions matching TRBD1. Sequenced material: PBMCs. The receptor was derived from a middle-aged man in good health and CMV-seropositive. CDR3: CASRETGVREQYF. CDR3 DNA: TGTGCCAGCAGAGAGACAGGGGTACGGGAGCAGTACTTC.